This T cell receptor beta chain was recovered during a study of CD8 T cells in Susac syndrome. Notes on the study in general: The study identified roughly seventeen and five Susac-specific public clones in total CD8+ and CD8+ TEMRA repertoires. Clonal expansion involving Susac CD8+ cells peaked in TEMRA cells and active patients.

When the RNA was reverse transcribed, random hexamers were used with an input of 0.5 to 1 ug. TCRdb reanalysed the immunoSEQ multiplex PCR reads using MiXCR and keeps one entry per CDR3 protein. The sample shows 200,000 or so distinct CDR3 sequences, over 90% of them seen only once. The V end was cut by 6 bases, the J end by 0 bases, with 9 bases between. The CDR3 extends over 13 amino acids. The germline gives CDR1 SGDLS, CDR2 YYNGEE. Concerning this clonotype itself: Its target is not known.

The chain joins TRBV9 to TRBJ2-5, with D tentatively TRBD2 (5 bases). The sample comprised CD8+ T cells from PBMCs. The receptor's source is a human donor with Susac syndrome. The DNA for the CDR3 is TGTGCCAGCACCCCCGGGGACCAAGAGACCCAGTACTTC. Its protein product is CASTPGDQETQYF.